This T cell receptor beta chain was sequenced in a study of response to subunit inactivated influenza vaccine. General study results and limits: Authors suggested each seasonal flu vaccination may recruit only limited numbers of new T cells.

One entry per CDR3 protein results from TCRdb running MiXCR on the RT-PCR reads. The sample contains hundreds of thousands of distinct CDR3 sequences, roughly 9.7% of which appear only once. The CDR3 is 15 amino acids. V gave up 6 bases and J gave up 1 base; unmatched junction bases: 9. CDR1 is DFQATT and CDR2 is SNEGSKA in the germline V gene (reference sequence). This clonotype was picked up many times. Its antigen is undetermined. Sequencing used PBMCs from blood, obtained more than 35 days after vaccination. The TCR sequence derives from a man over 45 who received an inactivated influenza vaccine. The chain couples TRBV20-1 to TRBJ2-3; 8 bases map to TRBD2. The CDR3 region has the DNA TGCAGTGCCCCGGCGGGGGGCTGGGGCACAGATACGCAGTATTTT. Protein sequence: CSAPAGGWGTDTQYF.